This TCR beta chain was identified during a study of spatial heterogeneity in lung cancer. As for the study in general: Detection consistently captured more beta-chain sequences than alpha-chain sequences. Points from the study as a whole: It was found that expanded intratumoral alpha and beta TCR counts tracked tumor mutation counts.

About this clonotype: Its cognate antigen is unknown.

V shed 5 bases and J shed 3 bases, with 11 bases lying between them. The CDR3 has 13 amino acids. CDR1 and CDR2 from the germline V gene are SGHAT and FQNNGV. Specified time point: sample taken at primary tumor resection. Donors were about 70 untreated early-stage non-small cell lung cancer patients. TCRdb itself ran the 5' RACE reads through MiXCR, one entry per CDR3 protein. Here the sample spans 100,000 or so distinct CDR3 sequences, approximately 4.7% being singletons. The TCR comes from a male donor with early-stage non-small cell lung cancer. The V gene is TRBV11-2, the J gene TRBJ2-7; no clear D. This specimen consisted of lung tumor tissue, obtained at surgery. For the CDR3, the DNA is TGTGCCAGCAGCGAAAGCAGGTTCTACGAGCAGTACTTC. It is translated as CASSESRFYEQYF.